The rows below give T cell receptor beta chains drawn from one sample of a study of OX40 agonist ivuxolimab in advanced cancers. Clones were sequenced by immunoSEQ multiplex PCR, and TCRdb holds only the in-frame ones, with some missing. The data contain tens of thousands of clones, about 90% of them singletons. Sequencing used CD4+ or CD8+ T cells sorted from blood, obtained in a trial of the OX40 agonist ivuxolimab. These TCRs come from an adult with an advanced solid tumor such as melanoma, head and neck, liver or kidney cancer. CDR3s include the opening cysteine and the closing phenylalanine or tryptophan. D genes are given only for firm matches. For some rows the clone size is stated as once, few or many, or as a class when expanded; others skip it.

abundance	v_gene	d_gene	j_gene	CDR3nt	CDR3aa
once	TRBV5-6	-	TRBJ2-3	TGTGCCAGCAGCTTGGGACGGACAGATACGCAGTATTTT	CASSLGRTDTQYF
-	TRBV5-8	-	TRBJ2-7	TGTGCCAGCAGCTTGGTTGGGGCCCAAATCAACTACGAGCAGTACTTC	CASSLVGAQINYEQYF
-	TRBV6-1	-	TRBJ2-5	TGTGCCATCTCCCGCCAGGGAGTCCTACAAGAGACCCAGTACTTC	CAISRQGVLQETQYF
-	TRBV4-2	TRBD1	TRBJ2-7	TGTGCCAGCAGCCAAGACTCCGGGACAGGGTTCTACGAGCAGTACTTC	CASSQDSGTGFYEQYF
-	TRBV7-8	-	TRBJ1-2	TGTGCCAGCAGCCAAAATACCAACTATGGCTACACCTTC	CASSQNTNYGYTF
-	TRBV19	-	TRBJ1-4	TGTGCCAGTAGTACAGGGGTACGAGGTGAAAAACTGTTTTTT	CASSTGVRGEKLFF
-	TRBV27	-	TRBJ1-1	TGTGCCAGCAGTCCCACCCAACCGGGGGCCTCTGAAGCTTTCTTT	CASSPTQPGASEAFF
-	TRBV30	-	TRBJ2-1	TGTGCCTGGAGTGTGTCTAGACGGTTCCAGTTCTTC	CAWSVSRRFQFF
-	TRBV19	TRBD2	TRBJ2-3	TGTGCCAGTAGTATAGATCTTAGCGGGAGAGGAGATACGCAGTATTTT	CASSIDLSGRGDTQYF
-	TRBV19	TRBD1	TRBJ2-6	TGTGCCAGTAGTGTTCGGACAGGCTCCTCGGGGGCCAACGTCCTGACTTTC	CASSVRTGSSGANVLTF
-	TRBV10-2	-	TRBJ1-5	TGCGCCAGCAGTGAGGGTCATGGGCAGGTCAGCAATCAGCCCCAGCATTTT	CASSEGHGQVSNQPQHF
-	TRBV7-2	-	TRBJ1-5	TGTGCCAGCAGCTTAGCCGATTCGGGTAGCAATCAGCCCCAGCATTTT	CASSLADSGSNQPQHF
-	TRBV11-1	TRBD1	TRBJ2-2	TGTGCCAGCAGCTTCGACAGGGGGCGAACCGGGGAGCTGTTTTTT	CASSFDRGRTGELFF
-	TRBV18	-	TRBJ1-2	TGTGCCAGCTCACCCCGGGACGACGGATCCTATGGCTACACCTTC	CASSPRDDGSYGYTF
-	TRBV2	TRBD2	TRBJ2-1	TGTGCCAGCAGTGGAAGCGGGGGATTCTACAATGAGCAGTTCTTC	CASSGSGGFYNEQFF
-	TRBV30	-	TRBJ2-1	TGTGCCTGGAGTTTAGGGCTGGGAGACAATGAGCAGTTCTTC	CAWSLGLGDNEQFF
-	TRBV5-4	-	TRBJ2-5	TGTGCCAGCAGTCGAAAGACACTGGAGACCCAGTACTTC	CASSRKTLETQYF
few	TRBV19	TRBD1	TRBJ1-2	TGTGCCAGTAGTATTAACAGGGGGCTAAGTGGCTACACCTTC	CASSINRGLSGYTF